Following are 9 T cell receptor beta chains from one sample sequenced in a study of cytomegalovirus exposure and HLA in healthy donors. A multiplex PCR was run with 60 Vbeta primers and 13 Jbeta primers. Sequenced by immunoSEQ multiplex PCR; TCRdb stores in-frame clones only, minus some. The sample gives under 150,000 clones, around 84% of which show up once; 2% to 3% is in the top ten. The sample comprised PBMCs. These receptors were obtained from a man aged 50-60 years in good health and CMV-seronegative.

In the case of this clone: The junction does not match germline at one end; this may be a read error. CDR3 bases: TGTGCCAGCAGTTTACGGGGGTACGAGCGGTACTTC. Encoded protein: CASSLRGYERYF. The chain carries TRBV27 and TRBJ2-7; possible D gene TRBD2, 6 bases. CDR1 is MNHEY and CDR2 is SMNVEV in the germline V gene (reference sequence). This CDR3 has 12 amino acids.

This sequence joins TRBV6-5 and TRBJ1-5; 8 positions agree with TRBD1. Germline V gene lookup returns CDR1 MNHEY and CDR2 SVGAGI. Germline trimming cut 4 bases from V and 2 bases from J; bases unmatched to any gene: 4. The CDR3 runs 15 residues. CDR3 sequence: CASSSGGYGNQPQHF. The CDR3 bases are TGTGCCAGCAGTTCAGGGGGCTATGGCAATCAGCCCCAGCATTTT.

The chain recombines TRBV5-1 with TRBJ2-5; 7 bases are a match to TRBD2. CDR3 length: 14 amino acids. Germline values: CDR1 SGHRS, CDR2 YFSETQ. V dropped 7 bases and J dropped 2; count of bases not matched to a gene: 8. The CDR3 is CASGGDGLQETQYF. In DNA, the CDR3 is TGCGCCAGCGGGGGGGACGGACTACAAGAGACCCAGTACTTC.

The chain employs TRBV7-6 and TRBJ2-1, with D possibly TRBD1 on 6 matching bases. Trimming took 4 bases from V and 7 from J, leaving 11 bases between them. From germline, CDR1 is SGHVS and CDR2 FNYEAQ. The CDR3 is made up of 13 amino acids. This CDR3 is CASSSPGQNEQFF. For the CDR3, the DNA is TGTGCCAGCAGCTCCCCTGGACAGAATGAGCAGTTCTTC. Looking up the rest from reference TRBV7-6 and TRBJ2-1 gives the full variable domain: GAGVSQSPRYKVTKRGQDVALRCDPISGHVSLYWYRQALGQGPEFLTYFNYEAQQDKSGLPNDRFSAERPEGSISTLTIQRTEQRDSAMYRCASSSPGQNEQFFGPGTRLTVL.

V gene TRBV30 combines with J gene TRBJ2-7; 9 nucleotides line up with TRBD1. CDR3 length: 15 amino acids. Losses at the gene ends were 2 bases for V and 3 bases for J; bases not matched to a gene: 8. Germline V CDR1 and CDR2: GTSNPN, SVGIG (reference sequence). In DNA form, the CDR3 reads TGTGCCTGGAGTAAGACGACAGGGGGATACTACGAGCAGTACTTC. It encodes CAWSKTTGGYYEQYF.

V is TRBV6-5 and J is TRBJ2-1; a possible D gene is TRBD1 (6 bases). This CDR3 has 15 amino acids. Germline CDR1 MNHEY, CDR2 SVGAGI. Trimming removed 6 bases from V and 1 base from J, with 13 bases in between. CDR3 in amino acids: CASSFGTPSYNEQFF. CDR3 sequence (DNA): TGTGCCAGCAGCTTCGGGACACCGTCCTACAATGAGCAGTTCTTC.

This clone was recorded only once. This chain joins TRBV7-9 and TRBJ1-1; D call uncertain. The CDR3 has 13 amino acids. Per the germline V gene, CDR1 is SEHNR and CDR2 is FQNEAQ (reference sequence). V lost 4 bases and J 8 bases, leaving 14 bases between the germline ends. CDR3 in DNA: TGTGCCAGCAGCTGGATAACGGGGTTAGAAGCTTTCTTT. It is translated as CASSWITGLEAFF.

The CDR3 bases are TGTGCCAGCAGTGCCGAGACTAGCGGGGGTGCAGATACGCAGTATTTT. Translation: CASSAETSGGADTQYF. The chain recombines TRBV6-4 with TRBJ2-3; 12 bases align to TRBD2. The germline gives CDR1 MRHNA, CDR2 SNTAGT. The CDR3 totals 16 residues. The J segment lost 4 bases and the V segment lost 4 bases, leaving 6 bases of the junction unmatched.

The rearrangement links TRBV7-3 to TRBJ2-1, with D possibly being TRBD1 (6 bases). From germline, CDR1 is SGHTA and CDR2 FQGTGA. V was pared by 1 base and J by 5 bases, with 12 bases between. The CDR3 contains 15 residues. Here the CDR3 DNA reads TGTGCCAGCAGCTTAATTGGCAGGGGTAACAATGAGCAGTTCTTC. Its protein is CASSLIGRGNNEQFF.